Detailed here is one T cell receptor beta chain. Its antigen remains undetermined. No qualities accompany the bases; no much larger clone lies one base away. CDR1 and CDR2, looked up from the germline V gene (reference sequence), are SGHNT and YYREEE. The junction carries 15 bases between V and J, which are trimmed by 0 bases and 6 bases respectively. Measured from the cysteine to the phenylalanine, the CDR3 is 15 residues long. The DNA shown is the 45-base CDR3, in frame from base 1. The receptor library was made with 5' RACE. The second PCR ran for roughly 7 to 11 cycles and used a J-beta primer mix along with a sample-barcoded 5' primer. A unique molecular identifier was introduced onto each TCR beta cDNA molecule by a template-switch 5' adaptor carrying 12 random nucleotides. Each sample yielded at least 2.5 million CDR3-containing paired-end reads. All of the RNA was converted into first-strand cDNA using the Mint cDNA synthesis kit, with a TRBC-specific oligonucleotide serving as the primer. Following uracil-DNA glycosylase treatment, a first 18-cycle PCR with universal primers M1SS and BC2_uni_R was performed on all cDNA. Regarding the original processing steps: For normalization, 1 million high-quality reads, each with a distinct molecular identifier, were randomly selected from each sample. Instead of being binned into consensus sequences, reads that shared molecular identifiers were thrown out. MiTCR, with a Q25 quality threshold and the strictest error-elimination algorithm, was used for CDR3 identification, clonotype clustering and error correction. Lower-bound total TCR beta diversity was estimated with a nonparametric unseen species model using Euler transformation. The public reads were reprocessed in TCRdb via fastp at Q25 and MiXCR, keeping in-frame beta chains. Entries that share a CDR3 protein sequence are merged under the most common genes and DNA. These V and J calls rely on TCRdb rather than the paper's analysis. Within this sample are fewer than 2 million distinct CDR3 sequences, with about 39% of them counted one time only. Of the sample, 20% to 25% is held by the ten largest clones.

Donors were a few dozen systemically healthy Caucasian individuals from Russia aged roughly 6 to 100 years. Each donor gave around 9.9 milliliters of peripheral blood, collected into EDTA-treated Vacutainer tubes. Ficoll-Paque density-gradient centrifugation was used to isolate PBMCs, with at least 7 million per sample. Trizol reagent was used to extract total RNA from the PBMCs, yielding at least 5 micrograms per sample. The percentages of naive CD45RAhigh/CD27high T cells were determined by flow cytometry on a PBMC aliquot from every donor. This record comes from a study of blood T cells in healthy people across ages (dated by TCRdb to between 2015 and 2016). Turning to the overall study: In model experiments, template switching captured roughly one uniquely barcoded TCR beta cDNA molecule for every two T cells. Four age groups were formed from the donors: young (average around 15 years), middle-aged (more than 35), aged (around 62) and long-lived (82). To avoid experimental bias, donors of different ages were distributed randomly across sequencing lanes. Two additional independent replicas of 1 million unique cDNA reads from the same blood draw were analyzed for two donors (one aged 18 to 30 and one aged 80 or older). The study measured age-related changes in TCR beta repertoire diversity using deep sequencing normalized with unique cDNA molecular identifiers.

The study at large found these results: Since profiling was done on bulk unsorted PBMCs, naive and antigen-experienced compartments could not be conclusively compared. Because the CMV infection status of the donors was unknown, age-related changes in expanded clonotypes may potentially have been confounded. Compared with the aged group, the long-lived group had more naive CD4+ T cells, fewer expanded clones and increased TCR diversity, a pattern suggesting age selection. Observed TCR beta diversity per million T cells fell roughly linearly with age, and a significant reduction was already apparent by age around 36. Estimates of total diversity based on one million sequenced T cells were regarded as lower bounds and as underestimates. There was a strong correlation between observed TCR beta diversity and the percentage of naive T cells measured by flow cytometry.

The clonotype originates from a human donor in good health. This receptor chain uses TRBV5-4 and TRBJ1-2; a confident D gene designation cannot be given. The sample taken for sequencing was blood. The CDR3 here reads CASSLGEPLIDGYTF. DNA sequence: TGTGCCAGCAGCTTGGGGGAGCCTTTAATAGATGGCTACACCTTC.